This TCR beta chain was documented in a study of regulatory T cells in long-lasting Graves disease. Overall study findings and caveats: More public clonotypes were shared by persistent patients (about 3,000) than by new patients (about 970). Persistent disease was associated with favored TRBV28 usage and with favored use of TRBJ1-2 and TRBJ2-5.

Germline lookup yields CDR1 SQVTM and CDR2 ANQGSEA. The CDR3 runs 13 residues. Trimming cost V 7 bases and J 1 base, with 14 bases left between them. Time point here: persistent/refractory GD, antithyroid drugs over 5 years with positive TRAb. Generation of the TCR library employed RNA extracted from PBMCs. An endocrinology unit in Xi'an, China, supplied the patients. Investigators prepared the TCR beta libraries by applying iRepertoire HTBI primers and Arm-PCR of CDR3 regions. How the authors handled the data: Roughly 65 TRBV and 11 to 15 TRBJ segments were identified across samples. TCRdb ran MiXCR on the multiplex PCR reads and lists one entry per CDR3 protein. Clone size and V and J calls follow TCRdb, not the original study. The sample comprises roughly 450,000 distinct CDR3 sequences, roughly 20% of which are singletons, and under 9% rests with the top ten. This clonotype showed up just a few times. Its antigen remains unidentified.

The sequence was collected from a female donor with Graves disease. This specimen consisted of peripheral blood mononuclear cells (PBMCs), obtained when the disease was refractory, from a patient treated with antithyroid drugs. The rearrangement uses TRBV29-1 and TRBJ2-7; D not resolved. For the CDR3, the DNA is TGCAGCGGACCTACTTACGCTTCCTACGAGCAGTACTTC. Protein product: CSGPTYASYEQYF.